This record concerns one T cell receptor (beta chain) sequence. Its antigen is unidentified. Each TRB cDNA library was prepared by 5' RACE (with UMI labels). TCRdb re-called the 5' RACE reads; one entry per CDR3 protein, DNA not given. The sample totals about 92,000 distinct CDR3 sequences. This specimen comes from a study of CXCR3-negative and CXCR3-positive naive CD8 T cells. General study points: Naive cells with CXCR3 showed TRB CDR3s that were more hydrophobic than those in CXCR3-negative naive cells. Naive subsets did not differ in surface CD5, and the authors estimated TCR strength using properties of the TRB CDR3. Partially decreased CXCR3 expression was recorded after cryopreservation, and fresh PBMCs were used in most assays.

Naive CD8+ T cells had a CD45RO-CCR7+CD27+CD95- phenotype. Input material: naive CXCR3+ CD8+ T cells from blood. Subset of the sample: CD45RO-CCR7+CD27+CD95- naive CD8+ T cells expressing CXCR3 (TNR3+). The receptor's source is a human donor in good health. Some clones in this sample may be carry-over from other donors' samples.

Here the CDR3 reads CSVEDSGRASYNEQFF. The chain employs TRBV29-1 and TRBJ2-1; TCRdb proposes TRBD2, but this gene call is untestable without DNA. This CDR3 contains 16 residues. Germline V gene sequence: CDR1 SQVTM, CDR2 ANQGSEA.